This is a list of T cell receptor beta chains from one sample in a study of T cell responses to AZD1222 COVID-19 vaccine. Using immunoSEQ multiplex PCR, the repertoire was profiled, and TCRdb retains in-frame clones only, with some absent. The table includes around 110,000 clones, around 90% detected once. Here the sequenced sample was peripheral blood, taken on day 0 of AZD1222 vaccination. These receptors were obtained from an adult in good health. The CDR3 runs from the conserved cysteine through the conserved F or W. The D gene is left open where the match is weak. Some rows mark clone size as missing; the rest say once, few, many or name a class of expanded clone.

j_gene | v_gene | abundance | d_gene | CDR3aa | CDR3nt
TRBJ1-1 | TRBV3-1/TRBV3-2 | - | - | CASSPRGGMNTEAFF | TGTGCCAGCAGCCCCCGGGGGGGGATGAACACTGAAGCTTTCTTT
TRBJ2-7 | TRBV19 | - | TRBD1 | CASSILGQGFYEQYF | TGTGCCAGTAGTATATTGGGACAGGGGTTCTACGAGCAGTACTTC
TRBJ1-1 | TRBV15 | - | - | CATSRDIGKAFF | TGTGCCACCAGCAGAGATATAGGGAAAGCTTTCTTT
TRBJ1-4 | TRBV5-6 | - | - | CASSLANEKLFF | TGTGCCAGCAGCTTGGCTAATGAAAAACTGTTTTTT
TRBJ1-6 | TRBV6-5 | - | - | CASSSNSPLHF | TGTGCCAGCAGTTCCAATTCACCCCTCCACTTT
TRBJ1-3 | TRBV6-5 | - | - | CASSYSQGHGNTIYF | TGTGCCAGCAGTTACAGTCAGGGCCATGGAAACACCATATATTTT
TRBJ2-7 | TRBV6-5 | - | - | CASRKAGMRADEQYF | TGTGCCAGCAGGAAGGCGGGCATGAGGGCCGACGAGCAGTACTTC
TRBJ1-5 | TRBV7-8 | few | - | CASSATGRVGYQPQHF | TGTGCCAGCAGCGCCACCGGCAGGGTCGGGTATCAGCCCCAGCATTTT
TRBJ2-1 | TRBV6-5 | - | TRBD2 | CASSGTSRNEQFF | TGTGCCAGCTCCGGGACTAGCCGCAATGAGCAGTTCTTC
TRBJ2-2 | TRBV4-2 | few | TRBD2 | CASSQGSGMNTGELFF | TGTGCCAGCAGCCAAGGGAGCGGGATGAACACCGGGGAGCTGTTTTTT
TRBJ2-3 | TRBV9 | - | - | CASSSEREPQYF | TGTGCCAGCAGCTCCGAGCGAGAACCGCAGTATTTT
TRBJ2-7 | TRBV7-2 | - | - | CASSHPTQPYEQYF | TGTGCCAGCAGCCACCCGACGCAACCATACGAGCAGTACTTC
TRBJ1-1 | TRBV28 | - | - | CASSFLGAKAFF | TGTGCCAGCAGTTTCCTGGGAGCCAAAGCTTTCTTT
TRBJ2-7 | TRBV4-2 | - | TRBD2 | CASSQLAGSYEQYF | TGTGCCAGCAGCCAACTAGCGGGATCCTACGAGCAGTACTTC
TRBJ1-3 | TRBV28 | - | TRBD1 | CASSLTGPGNTIYF | TGTGCCAGCAGCCTGACAGGGCCTGGAAACACCATATATTTT